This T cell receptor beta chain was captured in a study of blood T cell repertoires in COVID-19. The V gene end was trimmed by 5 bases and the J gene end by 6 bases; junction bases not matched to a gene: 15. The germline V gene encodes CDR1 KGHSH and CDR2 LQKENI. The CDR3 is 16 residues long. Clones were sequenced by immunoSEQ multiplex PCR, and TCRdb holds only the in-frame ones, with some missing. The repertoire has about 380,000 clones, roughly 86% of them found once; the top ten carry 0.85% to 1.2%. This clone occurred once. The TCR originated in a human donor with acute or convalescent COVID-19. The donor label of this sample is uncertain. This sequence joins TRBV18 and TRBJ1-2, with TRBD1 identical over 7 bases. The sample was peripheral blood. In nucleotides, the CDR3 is TGTGCCAGCTCAACGGGGGCCAGACAGGGTAGTAATGGCTACACCTTC. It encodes CASSTGARQGSNGYTF.